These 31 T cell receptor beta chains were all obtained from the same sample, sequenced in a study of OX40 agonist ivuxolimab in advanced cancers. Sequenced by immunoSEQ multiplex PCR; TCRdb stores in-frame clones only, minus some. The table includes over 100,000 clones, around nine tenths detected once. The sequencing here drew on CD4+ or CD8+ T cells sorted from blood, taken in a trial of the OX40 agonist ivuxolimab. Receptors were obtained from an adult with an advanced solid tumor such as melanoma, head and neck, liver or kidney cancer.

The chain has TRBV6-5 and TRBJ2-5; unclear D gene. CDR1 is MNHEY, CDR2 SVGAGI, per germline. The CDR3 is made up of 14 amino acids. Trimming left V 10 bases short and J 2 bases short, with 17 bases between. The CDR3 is CATFSPRFQETQYF. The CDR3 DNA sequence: TGTGCCACCTTCAGTCCCCGATTTCAAGAGACCCAGTACTTC.

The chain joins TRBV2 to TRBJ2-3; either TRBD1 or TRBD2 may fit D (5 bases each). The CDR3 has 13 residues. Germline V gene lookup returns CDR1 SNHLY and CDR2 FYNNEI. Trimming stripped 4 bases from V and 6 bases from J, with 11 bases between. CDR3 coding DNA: TGTGCCAGCAGTGGGGGGATAGCGGATACGCAGTATTTT. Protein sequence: CASSGGIADTQYF.

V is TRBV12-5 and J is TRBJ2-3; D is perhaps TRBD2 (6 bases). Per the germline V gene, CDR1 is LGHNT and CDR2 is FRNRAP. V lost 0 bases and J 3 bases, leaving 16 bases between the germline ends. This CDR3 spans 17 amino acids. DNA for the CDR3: TGTGCTAGTGGTTTGGTACCGGCTAGCGAGAGAACAGATACGCAGTATTTT. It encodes CASGLVPASERTDTQYF.

This chain's CDR3 is CASSIKWSAGHLTGELFF. In DNA form, the CDR3 reads TGTGCCAGTAGTATAAAGTGGTCGGCGGGACACCTGACCGGGGAGCTGTTTTTT. The gene calls are TRBV19 and TRBJ2-2, with D perhaps matching TRBD1 or TRBD2 (6 bases each). CDR3 length: 18 residues. Germline values: CDR1 LNHDA, CDR2 SQIVND (reference sequence). With 2 bases removed from V and 5 bases from J, the gap between germline ends came to 21 bases.

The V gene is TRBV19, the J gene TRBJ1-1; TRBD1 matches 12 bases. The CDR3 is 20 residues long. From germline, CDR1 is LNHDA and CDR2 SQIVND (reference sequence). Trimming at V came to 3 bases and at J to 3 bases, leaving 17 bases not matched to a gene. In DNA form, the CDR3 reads TGTGCCAGTAGTATGGGGACAGGGGGCTCGAAGGTAAATCGGGACACTGAAGCTTTCTTT. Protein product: CASSMGTGGSKVNRDTEAFF.

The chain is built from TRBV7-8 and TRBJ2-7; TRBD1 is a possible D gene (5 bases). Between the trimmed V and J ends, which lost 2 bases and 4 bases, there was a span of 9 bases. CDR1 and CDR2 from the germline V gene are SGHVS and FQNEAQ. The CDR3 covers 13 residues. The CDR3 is CASSLNSGYEQYF. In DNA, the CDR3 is TGTGCCAGCAGCTTAAACTCAGGGTACGAGCAGTACTTC. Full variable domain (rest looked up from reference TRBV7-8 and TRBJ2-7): GAGVSQSPRYKVAKRGQDVALRCDPISGHVSLFWYQQALGQGPEFLTYFQNEAQLDKSGLPSDRFFAERPEGSVSTLKIQRTQQEDSAVYLCASSLNSGYEQYFGPGTRLTVT.

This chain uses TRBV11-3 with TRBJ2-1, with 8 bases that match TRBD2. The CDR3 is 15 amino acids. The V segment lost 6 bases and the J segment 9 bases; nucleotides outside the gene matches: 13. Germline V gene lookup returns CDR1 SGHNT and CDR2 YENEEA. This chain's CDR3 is CASSQEPAGAVEQFF. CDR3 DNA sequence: TGTGCCAGCAGTCAAGAGCCAGCGGGAGCGGTTGAGCAGTTCTTC.

DNA for the CDR3: TGTGCCAGCAGTGATATGAGGCTGGTTGGCTTCGAGCAGTACTTC. This codes for CASSDMRLVGFEQYF. This rearrangement joins TRBV2 to TRBJ2-7; D not certain. V was clipped by 3 bases and J by 6 bases, with 18 bases between them. Germline V gene lookup returns CDR1 SNHLY and CDR2 FYNNEI. This CDR3 has 15 residues.

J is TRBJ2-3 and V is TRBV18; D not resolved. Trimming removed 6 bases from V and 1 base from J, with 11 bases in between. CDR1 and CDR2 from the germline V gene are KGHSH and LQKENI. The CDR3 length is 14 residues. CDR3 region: CASSSPSGTDTQYF. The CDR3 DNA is TGTGCCAGCTCGTCCCCTTCCGGCACAGATACGCAGTATTTT.

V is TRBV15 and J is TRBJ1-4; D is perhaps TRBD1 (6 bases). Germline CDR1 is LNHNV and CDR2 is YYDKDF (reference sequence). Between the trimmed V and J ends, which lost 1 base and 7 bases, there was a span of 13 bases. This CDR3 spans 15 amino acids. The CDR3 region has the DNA TGTGCCACCAGCAGAGGCCAGGGACAAGGTGAAAAACTGTTTTTT. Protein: CATSRGQGQGEKLFF.

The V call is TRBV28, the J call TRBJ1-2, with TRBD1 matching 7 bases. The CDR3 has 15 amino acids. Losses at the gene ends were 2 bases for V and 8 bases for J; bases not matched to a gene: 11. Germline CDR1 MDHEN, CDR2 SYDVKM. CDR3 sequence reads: CASSLGSTGWEGYTF. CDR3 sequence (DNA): TGTGCCAGCAGTTTAGGCTCGACAGGGTGGGAGGGCTACACCTTC.

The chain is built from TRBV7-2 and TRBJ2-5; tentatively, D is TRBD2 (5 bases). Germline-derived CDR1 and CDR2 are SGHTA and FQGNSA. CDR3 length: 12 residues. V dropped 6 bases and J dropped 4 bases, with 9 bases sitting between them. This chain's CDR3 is CASRAGVETQYF. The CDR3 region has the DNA TGTGCCAGCAGGGCCGGGGTAGAGACCCAGTACTTC.

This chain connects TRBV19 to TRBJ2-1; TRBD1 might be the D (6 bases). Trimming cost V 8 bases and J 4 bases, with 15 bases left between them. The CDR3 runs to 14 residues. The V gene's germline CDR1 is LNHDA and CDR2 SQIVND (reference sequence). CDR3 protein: CASARGGTYNEQFF. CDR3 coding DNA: TGTGCCAGTGCGAGAGGGGGTACATACAATGAGCAGTTCTTC. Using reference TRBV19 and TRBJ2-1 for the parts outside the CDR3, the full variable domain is DGGITQSPKYLFRKEGQNVTLSCEQNLNHDAMYWYRQDPGQGLRLIYYSQIVNDFQKGDIAEGYSVSREKKESFPLTVTSAQKNPTAFYLCASARGGTYNEQFFGPGTRLTVL.

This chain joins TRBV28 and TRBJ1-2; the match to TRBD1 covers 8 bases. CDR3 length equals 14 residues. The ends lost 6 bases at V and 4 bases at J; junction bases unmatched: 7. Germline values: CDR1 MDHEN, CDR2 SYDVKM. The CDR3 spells CASRNTGGSYGYTF. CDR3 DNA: TGTGCCAGCAGGAACACAGGGGGGTCCTATGGCTACACCTTC.

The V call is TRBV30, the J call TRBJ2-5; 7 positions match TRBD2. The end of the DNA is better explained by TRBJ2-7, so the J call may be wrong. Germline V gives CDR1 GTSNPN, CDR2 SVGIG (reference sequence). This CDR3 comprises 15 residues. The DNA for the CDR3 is TGTGCCTGGAGTGTACAGAAGCGGGAAAACGACGAGCAGTACTTC. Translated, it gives CAWSVQKRENDEQYF.

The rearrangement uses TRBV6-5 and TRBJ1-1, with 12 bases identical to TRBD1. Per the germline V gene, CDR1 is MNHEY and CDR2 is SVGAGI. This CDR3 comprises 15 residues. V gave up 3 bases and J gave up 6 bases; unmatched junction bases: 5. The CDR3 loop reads CASSYGDRGQAEAFF. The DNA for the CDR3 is TGTGCCAGCAGTTATGGGGACAGGGGGCAAGCTGAAGCTTTCTTT.

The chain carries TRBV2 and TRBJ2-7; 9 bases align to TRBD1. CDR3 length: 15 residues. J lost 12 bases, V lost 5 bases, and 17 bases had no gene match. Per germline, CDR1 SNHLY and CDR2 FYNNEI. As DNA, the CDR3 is TGTGCCAGCAGTAAATACCGGGACAGGGAGTCCTTGCCGTACTTC. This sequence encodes CASSKYRDRESLPYF.

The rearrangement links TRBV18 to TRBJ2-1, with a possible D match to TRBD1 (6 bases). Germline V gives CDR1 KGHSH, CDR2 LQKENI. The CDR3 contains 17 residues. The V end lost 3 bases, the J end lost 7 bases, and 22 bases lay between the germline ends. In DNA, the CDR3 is TGTGCCAGCTCACCTAGAGAAACGACAGGTTCGACGAATGAGCAGTTCTTC. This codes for CASSPRETTGSTNEQFF. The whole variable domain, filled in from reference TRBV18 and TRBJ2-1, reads NAGVMQNPRHLVRRRGQEARLRCSPMKGHSHVYWYRQLPEEGLKFMVYLQKENIIDESGMPKERFSAEFPKEGPSILRIQQVVRGDSAAYFCASSPRETTGSTNEQFFGPGTRLTVL.

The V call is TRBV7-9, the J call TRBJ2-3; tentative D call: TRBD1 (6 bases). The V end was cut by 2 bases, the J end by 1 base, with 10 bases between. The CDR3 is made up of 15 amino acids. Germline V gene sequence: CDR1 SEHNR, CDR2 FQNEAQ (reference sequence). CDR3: CASSLLQGRTDTQYF. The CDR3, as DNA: TGTGCCAGCAGCTTATTACAGGGTCGCACAGATACGCAGTATTTT. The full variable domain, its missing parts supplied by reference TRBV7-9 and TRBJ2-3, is DTGVSQNPRHKITKRGQNVTFRCDPISEHNRLYWYRQTLGQGPEFLTYFQNEAQLEKSRLLSDRFSAERPKGSFSTLEIQRTEQGDSAMYLCASSLLQGRTDTQYFGPGTRLTVL.

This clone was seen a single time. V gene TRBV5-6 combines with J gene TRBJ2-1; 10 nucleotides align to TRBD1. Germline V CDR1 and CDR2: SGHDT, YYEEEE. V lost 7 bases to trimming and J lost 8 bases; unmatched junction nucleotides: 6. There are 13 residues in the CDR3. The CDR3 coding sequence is TGTGCCAGCTGCCGACAGGGGGCAGATGAGCAGTTCTTC. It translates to CASCRQGADEQFF.

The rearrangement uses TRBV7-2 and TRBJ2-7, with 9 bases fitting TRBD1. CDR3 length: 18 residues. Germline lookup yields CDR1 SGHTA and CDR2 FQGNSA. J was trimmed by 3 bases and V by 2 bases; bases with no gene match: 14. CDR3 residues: CASSLTRPGQGFIYEQYF. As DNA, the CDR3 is TGTGCCAGCAGCTTAACCCGCCCGGGACAGGGCTTCATCTACGAGCAGTACTTC.

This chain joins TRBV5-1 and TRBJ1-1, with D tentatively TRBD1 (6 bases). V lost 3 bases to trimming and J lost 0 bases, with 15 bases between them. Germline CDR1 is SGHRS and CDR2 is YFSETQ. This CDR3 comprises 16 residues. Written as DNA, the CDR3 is TGCGCCAGCAGCTCCACCCCTAGGACAGTGAACACTGAAGCTTTCTTT. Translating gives CASSSTPRTVNTEAFF.

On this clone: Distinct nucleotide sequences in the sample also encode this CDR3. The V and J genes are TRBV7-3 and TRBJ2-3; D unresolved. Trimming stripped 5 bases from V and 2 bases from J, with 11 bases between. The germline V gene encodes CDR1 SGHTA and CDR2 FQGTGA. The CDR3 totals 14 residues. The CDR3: CASSPGATTDTQYF. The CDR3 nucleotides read TGTGCCAGCAGCCCCGGTGCGACCACAGATACGCAGTATTTT.

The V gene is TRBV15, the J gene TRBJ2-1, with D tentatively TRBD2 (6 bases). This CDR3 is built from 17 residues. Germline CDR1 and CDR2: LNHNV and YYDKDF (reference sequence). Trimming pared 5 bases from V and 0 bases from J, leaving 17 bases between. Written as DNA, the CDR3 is TGTGCCACCAGCCCTCCCGCTAGCGCTAGCTCCTACAATGAGCAGTTCTTC. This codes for CATSPPASASSYNEQFF.

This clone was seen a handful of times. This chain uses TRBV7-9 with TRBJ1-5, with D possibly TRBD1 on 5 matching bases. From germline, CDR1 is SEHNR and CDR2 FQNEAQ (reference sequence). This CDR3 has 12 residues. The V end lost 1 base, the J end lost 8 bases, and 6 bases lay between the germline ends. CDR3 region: CASSLVGEPQHF. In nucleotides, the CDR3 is TGTGCCAGCAGCTTAGTAGGGGAGCCCCAGCATTTT.

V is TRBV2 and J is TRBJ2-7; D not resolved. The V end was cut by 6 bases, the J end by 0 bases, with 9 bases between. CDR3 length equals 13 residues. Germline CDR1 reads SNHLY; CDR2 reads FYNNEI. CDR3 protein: CASSTQTSYEQYF. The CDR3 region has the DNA TGTGCCAGCAGCACACAGACCTCCTACGAGCAGTACTTC. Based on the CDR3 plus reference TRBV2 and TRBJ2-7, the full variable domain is EPEVTQTPSHQVTQMGQEVILRCVPISNHLYFYWYRQILGQKVEFLVSFYNNEISEKSEIFDDQFSVERPDGSNFTLKIRSTKLEDSAMYFCASSTQTSYEQYFGPGTRLTVT.

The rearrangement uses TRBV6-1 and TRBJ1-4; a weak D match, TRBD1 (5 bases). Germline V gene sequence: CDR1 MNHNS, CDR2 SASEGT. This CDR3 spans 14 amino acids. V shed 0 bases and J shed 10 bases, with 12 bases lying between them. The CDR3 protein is CASSEAEGVGKLFF. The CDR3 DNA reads TGTGCCAGCAGTGAAGCGGAAGGGGTCGGAAAACTGTTTTTT.

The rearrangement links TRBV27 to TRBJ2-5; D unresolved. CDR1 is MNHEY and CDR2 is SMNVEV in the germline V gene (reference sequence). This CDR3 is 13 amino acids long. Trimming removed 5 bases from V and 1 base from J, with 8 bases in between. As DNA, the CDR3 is TGTGCCAGCAGTAGAGTGGTCCAAGAGACCCAGTACTTC. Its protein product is CASSRVVQETQYF.

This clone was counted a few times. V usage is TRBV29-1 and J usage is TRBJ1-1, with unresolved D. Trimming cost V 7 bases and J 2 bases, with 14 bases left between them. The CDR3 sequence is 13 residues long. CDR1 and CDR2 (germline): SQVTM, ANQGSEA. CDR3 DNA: TGCAGCGCCCCGACCCCCTTAAACACTGAAGCTTTCTTT. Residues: CSAPTPLNTEAFF.

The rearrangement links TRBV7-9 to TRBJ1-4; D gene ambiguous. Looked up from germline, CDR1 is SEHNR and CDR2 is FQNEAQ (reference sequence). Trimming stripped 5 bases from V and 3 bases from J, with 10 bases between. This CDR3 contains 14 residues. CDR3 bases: TGTGCCAGCAGCCCCCATGAACCTAATGAAAAACTGTTTTTT. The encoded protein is CASSPHEPNEKLFF.

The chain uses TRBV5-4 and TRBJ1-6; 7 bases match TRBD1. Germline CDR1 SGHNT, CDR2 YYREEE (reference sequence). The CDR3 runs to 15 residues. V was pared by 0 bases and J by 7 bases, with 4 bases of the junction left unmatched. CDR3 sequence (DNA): TGTGCCAGCAGCTTGGGGGACAGAAGGAATTCACCCCTCCACTTT. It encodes CASSLGDRRNSPLHF.